The 27 T cell receptor beta chains reported below all come from one sample, sequenced in a study of blood T cells in healthy people across ages. A second PCR, run for about 7 to 11 cycles, used a sample-barcoded 5' primer plus a J-beta primer mix. In TCRdb, the 5' RACE reads were re-called with MiXCR into one record per CDR3 protein. The sample holds over 1,500,000 distinct CDR3 sequences, about 50% seen once. The sequencing input was blood. The receptors stem from a woman aged 35 to 49 in good health.

The V and J genes are TRBV3-1 and TRBJ1-2; D is unclear. The germline gives CDR1 LGHDT, CDR2 YNNKEL (reference sequence). This CDR3 is built from 14 residues. V was trimmed by 1 base and J by 5 bases, leaving 11 bases between them. The CDR3 nucleotides are TGTGCCAGCAGCCAAGTGGTAGCACCGTATGGCTACACCTTC. Translation: CASSQVVAPYGYTF.

The chain couples TRBV12-3 or TRBV12-4 to TRBJ2-4; TRBD1 might be the D (6 bases). V dropped 0 bases and J dropped 3 bases, with 12 bases sitting between them. This CDR3 is built from 16 residues. DNA of the CDR3: TGTGCCAGCAGTTTAGCCCTAACAGGGAACAAAAACATTCAGTACTTC. Amino acids: CASSLALTGNKNIQYF.

This clonotype was recorded a few times. The chain is built from TRBV6-6 and TRBJ2-1; D tentatively fits TRBD1 or TRBD2 (6 bases each). CDR3 length equals 15 residues. V lost 7 bases to trimming and J lost 7 bases, with 20 bases between them. CDR1 and CDR2 (germline): MNHNY, SVGAGI (reference sequence). The CDR3 nucleotides read TGTGCCAGCAACTATCAGGGGCAGGGGAGGAATGAGCAGTTCTTC. This encodes CASNYQGQGRNEQFF.

V gene TRBV29-1 combines with J gene TRBJ1-2; D not resolved. From germline, CDR1 is SQVTM and CDR2 ANQGSEA. CDR3 size: 14 residues. The V and J ends lost 0 bases and 0 bases respectively, with 8 bases between them. In nucleotides, the CDR3 is TGCAGCGTTGAAGATCAGCCTCCTAACTATGGCTACACCTTC. This codes for CSVEDQPPNYGYTF.

This clonotype has more than one count but fewer than ten. The V call is TRBV5-6, the J call TRBJ2-7; 8 positions match TRBD2. The better agreement between TRBJ2-5 and the DNA end casts doubt on the J call. The CDR3 runs to 17 residues. From germline, CDR1 is SGHDT and CDR2 YYEEEE. CDR3 sequence reads: CASSLVGSGGAEKTQYF. The DNA for the CDR3 is TGTGCCAGCAGCTTGGTCGGGAGCGGGGGAGCAGAAAAGACCCAGTACTTC.

The table lists this clonotype with a few counts. The CDR3 region is CASRRTGGLNSPLHF. The CDR3 coding sequence is TGTGCCAGCAGGAGGACAGGGGGGCTAAATTCACCCCTCCACTTT. This rearrangement joins TRBV12-3 or TRBV12-4 to TRBJ1-6; 10 bases map to TRBD1. The trim removed 6 bases at V and 7 bases at J, leaving 6 bases unmatched. The CDR3 has 15 amino acids.

This sequence joins TRBV29-1 and TRBJ1-1; perhaps TRBD1 as D (5 bases). In germline, CDR1 is SQVTM, CDR2 ANQGSEA. The CDR3 length is 13 residues. V was trimmed by 6 bases and J by 1 base, leaving 12 bases between them. The CDR3 nucleotides are TGCAGCGTGGGGCCTCACGGGAACACTGAAGCTTTCTTT. Amino acid sequence: CSVGPHGNTEAFF.

This clonotype appeared a single time. This chain connects TRBV6-1 to TRBJ2-1, with 14 nucleotides matching TRBD2. The trim removed 10 bases at V and 7 bases at J, leaving 6 bases unmatched. Germline CDR1 reads MNHNS; CDR2 reads SASEGT. The CDR3 sequence is 14 residues long. The CDR3 bases are TGTGCCATGAAAAGACTAGCGGGGGGGAATGAGCAGTTCTTC. The encoded protein is CAMKRLAGGNEQFF.

The CDR3 nucleotides read TGCAGCGTTCGGACTAGCGGGAGCTGGGCAGATACGCAGTATTTT. As protein: CSVRTSGSWADTQYF. The chain is built from TRBV29-1 and TRBJ2-3; 13 nucleotides line up with TRBD2. The J segment lost 4 bases and the V segment lost 5 bases, leaving 6 bases of the junction unmatched. The CDR3 totals 15 residues. Germline V gene data show CDR1 as SQVTM and CDR2 as ANQGSEA.

J is TRBJ2-1 and V is TRBV27, with TRBD1 identical over 9 bases. Germline V gene data show CDR1 as MNHEY and CDR2 as SMNVEV (reference sequence). V was clipped by 8 bases and J by 1 base; unmatched bases: 12. The CDR3 sequence is 17 residues long. CDR3: CASGGQGNLRSYNEQFF. CDR3 DNA sequence: TGTGCCAGCGGAGGACAGGGGAATTTACGATCCTACAATGAGCAGTTCTTC.

V usage is TRBV20-1 and J usage is TRBJ1-5; D not certain. V dropped 0 bases and J dropped 2 bases, with 8 bases sitting between them. CDR3 length equals 14 residues. Germline V gene sequence: CDR1 DFQATT, CDR2 SNEGSKA (reference sequence). The CDR3 region is CSARESAGNQPQHF. The CDR3 DNA is TGCAGTGCTAGAGAGTCGGCAGGCAATCAGCCCCAGCATTTT.

This chain connects TRBV7-9 to TRBJ2-7; D perhaps matches TRBD2 (5 bases). Trimming left V 2 bases short and J 5 bases short, with 16 bases between. The CDR3 contains 15 residues. From germline, CDR1 is SEHNR and CDR2 FQNEAQ (reference sequence). The CDR3: CASSLCSRSGNEQYF. The CDR3 DNA reads TGTGCCAGCAGCTTATGTAGCCGGTCCGGGAACGAGCAGTACTTC.

The chain uses TRBV29-1 and TRBJ2-1; D is tentatively TRBD1 or TRBD2 (5 bases each). This CDR3 spans 11 amino acids. V was trimmed by 7 bases and J by 13 bases, leaving 17 bases between them. Germline assignment: CDR1 SQVTM and CDR2 ANQGSEA. The CDR3 DNA reads as TGCAGCGGGACGCAAGGGGAGACCCAGTTCTTC. Translated: CSGTQGETQFF.

The CDR3 sequence is CASDNAGNRYEQYF. DNA for the CDR3: TGTGCCAGCGACAACGCGGGGAACCGCTACGAGCAGTACTTC. The V gene is TRBV6-2 or TRBV6-3, the J gene TRBJ2-7, with a possible D match to TRBD2 (6 bases). This CDR3 has 14 residues. V was trimmed by 8 bases and J by 3 bases, leaving 17 bases between them. From germline, CDR1 is MNHEY and CDR2 SVGEGT.

V is TRBV2 and J is TRBJ2-5; 7 nucleotides agree with TRBD1. The J call may be incorrect, as the DNA end agrees better with TRBJ2-7. The CDR3 sequence is 14 residues long. The germline V gene has CDR1 SNHLY and CDR2 FYNNEI. The CDR3 bases are TGTGCCAGCAGTGAAACAGGGGCGGCTTTCGAGCAGTACTTC. It specifies CASSETGAAFEQYF.

Only a few counts were recorded for this clonotype. The J gene is TRBJ2-7, the V gene TRBV28, with D perhaps TRBD2 (5 bases). V lost 5 bases, J lost 3 bases, and 11 bases lay in between. Germline assignment: CDR1 MDHEN and CDR2 SYDVKM. This CDR3 has 13 residues. In DNA form, the CDR3 reads TGTGCCAGCAGTATAAGGACTGTCTACGAGCAGTACTTC. Its translation: CASSIRTVYEQYF. Full variable domain (remainder filled in from reference TRBV28 and TRBJ2-7): DVKVTQSSRYLVKRTGEKVFLECVQDMDHENMFWYRQDPGLGLRLIYFSYDVKMKEKGDIPEGYSVSREKKERFSLILESASTNQTSMYLCASSIRTVYEQYFGPGTRLTVT.

This clonotype was observed at least ten times. The V call is TRBV7-2, the J call TRBJ2-3, with 8 bases aligning to TRBD2. The CDR3 contains 17 residues. The germline gives CDR1 SGHTA, CDR2 FQGNSA. J gave up 1 base and V 2 bases, and 8 bases lay outside the gene matches. The CDR3 region has the DNA TGTGCCAGCAGCTTATCTCGGGGGGGGGACCGCACAGATACGCAGTATTTT. Its translation is CASSLSRGGDRTDTQYF.

The rearrangement links TRBV6-2 or TRBV6-3 to TRBJ1-1; D unclear. CDR1 MNHEY and CDR2 SVGEGT come from the germline V gene. The V end was cut by 6 bases, the J end by 2 bases, with 16 bases between. The CDR3 length is 15 residues. Here the CDR3 DNA reads TGTGCCAGCAGGTGTGCACTAGTTCTTAACACTGAAGCTTTCTTT. This gives the protein CASRCALVLNTEAFF.

This clonotype was seen a few times. A single base separates this from a much larger clone, so it may be a read error. The rearrangement uses TRBV7-9 and TRBJ2-3; D possibly uses TRBD1 or TRBD2 (5 bases each). Trimming left V 0 bases short and J 0 bases short, with 7 bases between. CDR1 is SEHNR, CDR2 FQNEAQ, per germline (reference sequence). CDR3 length: 15 amino acids. The CDR3 is CASSLAWGSTDTQYF. The CDR3 coding sequence is TGTGCCAGCAGCTTAGCGTGGGGGAGCACAGATACGCAGTATTTT.

The chain has TRBV10-3 and TRBJ1-5, with TRBD1 identical over 8 bases. The CDR3 extends over 14 amino acids. Losses at the gene ends were 6 bases for V and 2 bases for J; bases not matched to a gene: 3. CDR1 is ENHRY and CDR2 is SYGVKD in the germline V gene. Here the CDR3 reads CAISPGGGNQPQHF. DNA of the CDR3: TGTGCCATCAGCCCAGGGGGCGGCAATCAGCCCCAGCATTTT.

This sequence joins TRBV7-2 and TRBJ1-4; 10 bases align to TRBD1. V dropped 5 bases and J dropped 6; count of bases not matched to a gene: 12. CDR1 is SGHTA and CDR2 is FQGNSA in the germline V gene. The CDR3 is made up of 17 amino acids. The CDR3 nucleotides read TGTGCCAGCAGCCGGTCCCGGGACAGGGGAGGGTATGAAAAACTGTTTTTT. Translated, it gives CASSRSRDRGGYEKLFF.

The rearrangement uses TRBV2 and TRBJ1-4; TRBD1 aligns across 11 bases. CDR1 and CDR2 from the germline V gene are SNHLY and FYNNEI. Losses at the gene ends were 3 bases for V and 8 bases for J; bases not matched to a gene: 2. CDR3 size: 14 residues. This chain's CDR3 is CASSDRTGGEKLFF. CDR3 bases: TGTGCCAGCAGTGATCGGACAGGGGGCGAAAAACTGTTTTTT.

The sample holds a few counts of this clonotype. This chain uses TRBV11-2 with TRBJ2-5; TRBD1 aligns across 7 bases. V dropped 6 bases and J dropped 4; count of bases not matched to a gene: 14. This CDR3 has 16 residues. Germline lookup yields CDR1 SGHAT and CDR2 FQNNGV. The CDR3 DNA reads TGTGCCAGCAGGCCCGGGGAGCAGGGGGTTACAGAGACCCAGTACTTC. This translates into CASRPGEQGVTETQYF.

This clonotype appeared a few times. The chain combines TRBV10-3 with TRBJ2-5; D is unresolved. The V gene lost 7 bases and the J gene lost 1 base, with 10 bases spanning the gap. Germline CDR1 and CDR2: ENHRY and SYGVKD. The CDR3 is made up of 13 amino acids. The CDR3 protein is CAIKDTVQETQYF. In DNA, the CDR3 is TGTGCCATCAAGGATACAGTCCAAGAGACCCAGTACTTC.

The chain uses TRBV5-1 and TRBJ2-3, with 10 bases fitting TRBD2. The V segment lost 6 bases and the J segment 6 bases; nucleotides outside the gene matches: 10. CDR3 length: 15 amino acids. The germline V gene has CDR1 SGHRS and CDR2 YFSETQ. The CDR3 DNA reads as TGCGCCAGCACCTCTAGCGGGGGACTTCGGGATACGCAGTATTTT. Residues: CASTSSGGLRDTQYF. The complete variable domain, with remaining parts taken from reference TRBV5-1 and TRBJ2-3, reads KAGVTQTPRYLIKTRGQQVTLSCSPISGHRSVSWYQQTPGQGLQFLFEYFSETQRNKGNFPGRFSGRQFSNSRSEMNVSTLELGDSALYLCASTSSGGLRDTQYFGPGTRLTVL.

The gene calls are TRBV4-3 and TRBJ2-1; D unresolved. This CDR3 has 15 residues. Germline CDR1 reads LGHNA; CDR2 reads YSLEER. Trimming pared 0 bases from V and 10 bases from J, leaving 16 bases between. The CDR3 here is CASSQDIGRQDEQFF. As DNA, the CDR3 is TGCGCCAGCAGCCAAGATATAGGGCGGCAGGACGAGCAGTTCTTC.

The chain is built from TRBV20-1 and TRBJ2-5, with TRBD2 matching over 10 bases. This CDR3 comprises 15 residues. The junction had 7 bases not matched to a gene; V was cut back by 5 bases and J by 1 base. Germline CDR1 reads DFQATT; CDR2 reads SNEGSKA (reference sequence). CDR3 DNA: TGCAGTGCTGTACTAGCGGGGCAATTCCAAGAGACCCAGTACTTC. The encoded protein is CSAVLAGQFQETQYF.